The entry below describes one TCR beta chain. The antigen remains undetermined. This entry is derived from a study of somatic mutations in cytotoxic T cells in rheumatoid arthritis. V was pared by 6 bases and J by 8 bases, with 13 bases between. Germline-derived CDR1 and CDR2 are MDHEN and SYDVKM. The CDR3 contains 12 residues. Per the original methods: Expanded CD8+ clones from patients, those larger than 1%, seldom had a match among published virus-specific TCRB sequences. TCRdb's table, derived via immunoSEQ multiplex PCR, lists solely in-frame clones and lacks some. The V and J calls and the clone size are those of that table, but D and trimming were determined from the DNA. The table lists 10,000 or so clones, 70% to 90% of them singletons, with 1.1% in the top ten. Study observations and caveats: A single CD8+ clone exceeded 20% of CD8+ cells in 8 of 65 patients.

This sequence was found in a woman younger than 35 with rheumatoid arthritis. The gene calls are TRBV28 and TRBJ1-2, with unresolved D. The source material was CD4+ T cells sorted from blood. In DNA form, the CDR3 reads TGTGCCAGCAGACTAACACCGAGGGGCTACACCTTC. Amino acid sequence: CASRLTPRGYTF.